This TCR beta chain was sequenced in a study of blood T cell repertoires in COVID-19. Germline values: CDR1 SEHNR, CDR2 FQNEAQ (reference sequence). CDR3 size: 14 residues. Trimming took 3 bases from V and 7 from J, leaving 12 bases between them. Authors' analysis steps: Cell counts per sample came from amplifying reference gene primers. Clones were read by immunoSEQ multiplex PCR, and TCRdb kept only the in-frame ones, dropping some. The DNA was the basis for D and trimming; V, J and clone size are from that table. Here the sample spans around 300,000 clones, around 85% being singletons. The chain uses TRBV7-9 and TRBJ1-4; TRBD1 might be the D (5 bases). Sequencing was performed on peripheral blood. The clonotype comes from a woman between 65 and 79 years old with acute or convalescent COVID-19. For the CDR3, the DNA is TGTGCCAGCAGCTTCAGGGCTTTGGGTGAAAAACTGTTTTTT. It is translated as CASSFRALGEKLFF.